This T cell receptor (beta chain) was recorded in a study of T cell repertoires in cytomegalovirus infection. Turning to the study itself: Newly reported HLA-C-restricted and thoroughly characterized HLA-B-restricted CMV epitopes were employed. Public TCR beta signatures indicated both CMV infection and matching HLA type. Notes on the study in general: What dominated the ex vivo response were HLA-C-restricted CMV-specific TCR beta clonotypes. Adding up the frequency of public TCR beta families identified people who carried CMV plus the relevant HLA.

TCRdb redid the calling of the reads with MiXCR, one entry per CDR3 protein. The data show hundreds of thousands of distinct CDR3 sequences, around 32% seen once. Trimming took 8 bases from V and 3 from J; bases not matched to a gene: 4. This CDR3 spans 13 amino acids. Germline V gene data show CDR1 as SEHNR and CDR2 as FQNEAQ (reference sequence). Notes on this clonotype: As yet, its antigen is unknown.

The chain joins TRBV7-9 to TRBJ2-3, with TRBD2 matching 8 bases. The sequenced sample was cultured CD8+ T cells from PBMCs, obtained from culture after CMV antigen stimulation. The receptor comes from a human donor in good health (CMV status not recorded). Some clones in this sample may be carry-over from other donors' samples. The CDR3 is CASWTGGTDTQYF. In nucleotides, the CDR3 is TGTGCCAGCTGGACGGGGGGGACAGATACGCAGTATTTT.